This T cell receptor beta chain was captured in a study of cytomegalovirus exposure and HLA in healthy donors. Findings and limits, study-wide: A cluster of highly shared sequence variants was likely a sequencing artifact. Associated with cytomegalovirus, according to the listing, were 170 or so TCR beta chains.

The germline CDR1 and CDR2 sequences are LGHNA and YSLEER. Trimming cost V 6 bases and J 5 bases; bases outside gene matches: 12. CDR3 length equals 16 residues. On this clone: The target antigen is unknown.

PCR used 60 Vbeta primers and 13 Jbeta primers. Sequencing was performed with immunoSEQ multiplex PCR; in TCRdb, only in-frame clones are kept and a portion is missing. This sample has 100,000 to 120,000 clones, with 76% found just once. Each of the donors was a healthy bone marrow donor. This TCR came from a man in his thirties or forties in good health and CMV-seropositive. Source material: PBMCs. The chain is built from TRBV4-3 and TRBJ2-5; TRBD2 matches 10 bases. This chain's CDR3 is CASSPSLAGAWETQYF. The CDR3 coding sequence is TGCGCCAGCAGTCCCTCCCTAGCGGGGGCTTGGGAGACCCAGTACTTC.